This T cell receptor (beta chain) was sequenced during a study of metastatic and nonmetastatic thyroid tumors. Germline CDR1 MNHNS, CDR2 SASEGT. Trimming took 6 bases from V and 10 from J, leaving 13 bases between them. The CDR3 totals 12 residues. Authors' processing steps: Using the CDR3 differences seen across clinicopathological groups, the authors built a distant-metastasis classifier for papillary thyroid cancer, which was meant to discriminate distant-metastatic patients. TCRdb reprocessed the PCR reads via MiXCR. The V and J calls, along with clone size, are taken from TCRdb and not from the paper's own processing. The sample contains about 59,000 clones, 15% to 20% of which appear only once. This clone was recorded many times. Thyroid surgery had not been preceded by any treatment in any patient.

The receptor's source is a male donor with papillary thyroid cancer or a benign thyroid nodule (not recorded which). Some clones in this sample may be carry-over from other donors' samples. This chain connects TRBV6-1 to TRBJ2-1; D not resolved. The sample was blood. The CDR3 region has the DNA TGTGCCAGCAGCTCGATGCTCACGGAGCAGTTCTTC. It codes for CASSSMLTEQFF.